The 22 T cell receptor beta chains in this list originate from one sample, sequenced in a study of T cells in Graves' hyperthyroidism and ophthalmopathy (dated by TCRdb to the late 2010s). Library preparation employed multiplex PCR. The instrument was an Illumina HiSeq 2000. TCR beta CDR3 regions were amplified from RNA transcripts. A first-round RT-PCR of the TCR CDR3 used the HTBI primer set with the Qiagen OneStep RT-PCR kit. TCRdb applied fastp at Q25 and MiXCR to the public reads, then kept only in-frame beta chains. Entries are consolidated by CDR3 protein sequence, retaining the most common genes and DNA. This sample comprises approximately 590,000 distinct CDR3 sequences, under 60% of them detected only once. Together, the top ten hold roughly 8.2% of the sample. The sequenced sample was peripheral blood or thyroid tissue (not recorded which). These receptors were obtained from a woman aged 18 to 35 with Graves' hyperthyroidism. Donor details come from another sample of the same person, matched by shared clones.

Notes on this clonotype: A much larger clone lies one base from this, so it may be a read error. The chain couples TRBV6-4 to TRBJ2-3; D not resolved. This CDR3 comprises 14 residues. V was cut by 1 base and J by 6 bases, with 11 bases left in between. Germline CDR1 and CDR2: MRHNA and SNTAGT. The CDR3 sequence: CASSDFELWDTQYF. The CDR3 DNA is TGTGCCAGCAGTGACTTCGAGCTGTGGGATACGCAGTATTTT.

This clonotype was observed at least ten times. This chain uses TRBV10-3 with TRBJ1-4; 7 bases align to TRBD1. The CDR3 runs to 14 residues. The junction had 3 bases not matched to a gene; V was cut back by 0 bases and J by 8 bases. The germline V gene encodes CDR1 ENHRY and CDR2 SYGVKD. CDR3 loop: CAISESGGQEKLFF. The CDR3 DNA reads as TGTGCCATCAGTGAGTCAGGGGGCCAGGAAAAACTGTTTTTT.

Worth noting for this clonotype: Sequence at one end of the junction differs from germline and may be a read error. The chain couples TRBV29-1 to TRBJ2-6, with 8 nucleotides matching TRBD1. The CDR3 runs 12 residues. CDR1 is SQVTM, CDR2 ANQGSEA, per germline. CDR3 amino acids: CSVEQGANVLTF. CDR3 in DNA: TGCAGCGTTGAACAGGGGGCTAACGTCCTGACTTTC.

The chain couples TRBV19 to TRBJ1-1; D unclear. V was clipped by 6 bases and J by 6 bases, with 17 bases between them. CDR3 length: 14 residues. Germline assignment: CDR1 LNHDA and CDR2 SQIVND (reference sequence). The chain's CDR3 is CASSLGSSGPEAFF. The CDR3 DNA is TGTGCCAGTAGCCTTGGGTCATCTGGGCCTGAAGCTTTCTTT.

Concerning this clonotype itself: A much larger clonotype is one base distant, so this may be a read error. The chain joins TRBV7-9 to TRBJ1-1; no firm D call. This CDR3 contains 14 residues. The germline gives CDR1 SEHNR, CDR2 FQNEAQ (reference sequence). The CDR3 loop is CASSTRTGRTEASF. The CDR3 DNA reads TGTGCCAGCAGCACCCGGACGGGGAGGACTGAAGCTTCCTTT.

This clonotype was seen many times. The rearrangement joins TRBV7-8 to TRBJ1-2; TRBD1 might be the D (5 bases). CDR1 is SGHVS and CDR2 is FQNEAQ in the germline V gene. V was pared by 5 bases and J by 4 bases, with 14 bases between. There are 14 residues in the CDR3. The DNA of the CDR3 is TGTGCCAGCAGCCATAGCAGGGACGTCTATGGCTACACCTTC. Its protein is CASSHSRDVYGYTF.

Only a few counts were recorded for this clonotype. This chain joins TRBV5-4 and TRBJ2-5, with 7 bases identical to TRBD1. Germline CDR1 and CDR2: SGHNT and YYREEE (reference sequence). J lost 6 bases, V lost 7 bases, and 12 bases had no gene match. The CDR3 is made up of 14 amino acids. The CDR3 here is CASGPQQGTQTQYF. The DNA of the CDR3 is TGTGCCAGCGGCCCACAACAGGGGACGCAGACCCAGTACTTC.

The gene calls are TRBV9 and TRBJ1-5, with a tentative D call TRBD1 (5 bases). Trimming shortened V by 4 bases and J by 7 bases, and 9 bases separated the two germline ends. The CDR3 loop spans 12 amino acids. Germline V gene lookup returns CDR1 SGDLS and CDR2 YYNGEE. The chain's CDR3 is CASSRGLQPQHF. The CDR3 DNA follows: TGTGCCAGCAGCAGGGGTCTACAGCCCCAGCATTTT.

This rearrangement joins TRBV29-1 to TRBJ1-2, with a possible D match to TRBD1 (5 bases). Germline loops: CDR1 SQVTM, CDR2 ANQGSEA. Trimming left V 8 bases short and J 4 bases short, with 17 bases between. CDR3 length: 13 amino acids. The chain's CDR3 is CSLARKGSYGYTF. CDR3 sequence (DNA): TGCAGCTTAGCTCGAAAGGGGTCCTATGGCTACACCTTC.

The chain is built from TRBV19 and TRBJ1-5; no clear D. CDR1 is LNHDA and CDR2 is SQIVND in the germline V gene (reference sequence). There are 13 residues in the CDR3. The V end lost 1 base, the J end lost 4 bases, and 5 bases lay between the germline ends. CDR3 nucleotides: TGTGCCAGTAGTATAGCAAAAAATCAGCCCCAGCATTTT. Protein sequence: CASSIAKNQPQHF.

This clonotype was observed a handful of times. The rearrangement joins TRBV7-9 to TRBJ1-2; maybe TRBD1 (6 bases). V was shortened by 4 bases and J by 8 bases, with 17 bases between the two germline ends. The CDR3 totals 14 residues. Looked up from germline, CDR1 is SEHNR and CDR2 is FQNEAQ (reference sequence). CDR3 region: CASSSTGSWGGYTF. As DNA, the CDR3 is TGTGCCAGCAGCTCAACAGGGTCCTGGGGGGGCTACACCTTC.

The DNA of the CDR3 is TGCGCCAGCAGCCAATCTGCAGGGGGTGGCCCTGGGGCCAACGTCCTGACTTTC. The encoded protein is CASSQSAGGGPGANVLTF. V usage is TRBV4-3 and J usage is TRBJ2-6; the match to TRBD1 covers 7 bases. Germline-derived CDR1 and CDR2 are LGHNA and YSLEER. CDR3 length: 18 residues. J was trimmed by 2 bases and V by 2 bases; bases with no gene match: 9.

This clonotype was observed a handful of times. The gene calls are TRBV20-1 and TRBJ2-7; the D is unclear. Germline loops: CDR1 DFQATT, CDR2 SNEGSKA (reference sequence). The CDR3 runs 12 residues. Trimming took off 0 bases at V and 3 bases at J, with 6 bases between the two ends. In DNA form, the CDR3 reads TGCAGTGCTAGAGATCTAAGCTACGAGCAGTACTTC. It codes for CSARDLSYEQYF.

The chain recombines TRBV7-2 with TRBJ2-1, with 9 bases aligning to TRBD2. The junction had 1 base not matched to a gene; V was cut back by 0 bases and J by 1 base. This CDR3 region has 16 residues. Looked up from germline, CDR1 is SGHTA and CDR2 is FQGNSA. DNA for the CDR3: TGTGCCAGCAGCTTAGCCGCGGGAGGGTCCTACAATGAGCAGTTCTTC. Translated, it gives CASSLAAGGSYNEQFF.

This clonotype was found a few times. V and J are TRBV11-3 and TRBJ1-1; D gene uncertain. The CDR3 has 15 amino acids. From germline, CDR1 is SGHNT and CDR2 YENEEA. V lost 6 bases to trimming and J lost 1 base, with 15 bases between them. CDR3 bases: TGTGCCAGCAGTTACTCCCGGCACCCGAACACTGAAGCTTTCTTT. Amino acids: CASSYSRHPNTEAFF.

This clonotype has just a few counts. J is TRBJ1-5 and V is TRBV5-1; 8 bases align to TRBD1. This CDR3 spans 14 amino acids. The germline gives CDR1 SGHRS, CDR2 YFSETQ. V lost 3 bases to trimming and J lost 5 bases; unmatched junction nucleotides: 4. The CDR3 DNA is TGCGCCAGCAGCTCGGACAGGGAGGATCAGCCCCAGCATTTT. Its translation: CASSSDREDQPQHF.

A few counts support this clonotype. CDR3 region: CSALRVSSPTSGSVEQYF. In DNA form, the CDR3 reads TGCAGTGCCCTCCGAGTTAGTAGCCCGACTAGCGGGAGCGTCGAGCAGTACTTC. This rearrangement joins TRBV20-1 to TRBJ2-7, with 12 nucleotides matching TRBD2. Per the germline V gene, CDR1 is DFQATT and CDR2 is SNEGSKA (reference sequence). J was trimmed by 6 bases and V by 6 bases; bases with no gene match: 21. This CDR3 region has 18 residues.

This chain joins TRBV7-1 and TRBJ1-1; TRBD1 might be the D (5 bases). TRBV7-1 is an ORF for which the function is uncertain. This CDR3 is built from 15 residues. The V end lost 2 bases, the J end lost 5 bases, and 15 bases lay between the germline ends. The CDR3 region has the DNA TGTGCCAGCAGCTCACCCCGGCGAGGGGTTACTGAAGCTTTCTTT. Translation gives CASSSPRRGVTEAFF.

The chain combines TRBV5-1 with TRBJ2-7, with 11 bases that match TRBD2. Germline CDR1 SGHRS, CDR2 YFSETQ. The CDR3 length is 16 residues. The trim removed 3 bases at V and 0 bases at J, leaving 5 bases unmatched. The CDR3 DNA reads as TGCGCCAGCAGCTCAGTGACTAGCGGGAACTCCTACGAGCAGTACTTC. It codes for CASSSVTSGNSYEQYF.

The J gene is TRBJ1-1, the V gene TRBV4-1; D is unresolved. Per germline, CDR1 MGHRA and CDR2 YSYEKL. The CDR3 consists of 13 residues. The V and J ends lost 0 bases and 8 bases respectively, with 10 bases between them. This chain's CDR3 is CASSQDGRLEAFF. Here the CDR3 DNA reads TGCGCCAGCAGCCAAGATGGGAGGCTAGAAGCTTTCTTT.

V and J are TRBV20-1 and TRBJ2-7; D possibly uses TRBD1 or TRBD2 (5 bases each). This CDR3 comprises 14 residues. Germline V CDR1 and CDR2: DFQATT, SNEGSKA (reference sequence). V shed 1 base and J shed 1 base, with 11 bases lying between them. The CDR3 sequence: CSARVWDRSYEQYF. The CDR3 DNA follows: TGCAGTGCTAGAGTTTGGGACCGTTCCTACGAGCAGTACTTC.

At least ten counts were recorded for this clonotype. V gene TRBV7-9 combines with J gene TRBJ1-1; no clear D. Germline V CDR1 and CDR2: SEHNR, FQNEAQ (reference sequence). The CDR3 covers 12 residues. The ends were cut back, 3 bases at V and 3 bases at J, with 5 bases in the middle. The CDR3 is CASSLLDTEAFF. As DNA, the CDR3 is TGTGCCAGCAGCTTGTTGGACACTGAAGCTTTCTTT.